This paragraph covers one T cell receptor beta chain sequence. A single count supports this clone. No cognate antigen has been identified for it. No base-level quality is on record; no much larger clone is a single base apart. What this sample's time point label stands for: cells obtained before transplantation from donor or recipient. CD3+CD4+ and CD3+CD8+ populations were FACS-sorted from unstimulated pre-transplant donor and recipient cells taken from spleen or lymph nodes. The data stem from a study of graft-versus-host responses after intestinal transplantation (dated by TCRdb to the early 2020s). Notes on the research overall: Multivisceral, liver-intestinal, or isolated intestinal transplants were received by the recipients. After intestinal transplantation, graft-versus-host and host-versus-graft alloreactive T cell clones in the graft, circulation and bone marrow were tracked using bulk TCR-beta CDR3 sequencing. A peak of at least 4% donor T cells among recipient peripheral blood mononuclear cells was the definition used for donor T cell macrochimerism. Samples from a few later patients were sequenced in-house on an Illumina MiSeq with MiXCR processing rather than by the commercial service. To identify alloreactive clones, pre-transplant mixed lymphocyte reaction products were sequenced and compared with unstimulated pre-transplant donor and recipient T cells. A cohort of more than 20 intestinal transplant recipients, including one retransplant, was enrolled, and a few patients lacking pretransplant specimens were excluded. All recipients received anti-thymocyte globulin induction followed by maintenance tacrolimus and steroids for approximately 3 years. The paper's findings and limits, for the study overall: The conclusions were limited by the relatively low number and heterogeneity of the intestinal transplant patients. In the allografts of patients with donor T cell macrochimerism, GvH to HvG T cell clonal ratios were high. Early after transplant, declines in HvG clones were associated with peak levels of circulating GvH clones. GvH clones turned up in recipient bone marrow, with some appearing earlier in ileal mucosa or blood, a pattern consistent with an intestinal mucosal origin.

From a lookup of the germline V gene, CDR1 and CDR2 are SNHLY and FYNNEI. Cut back by 8 bases and 4 bases, the V and J ends lie 15 bases apart. The CDR3 numbers 14 residues from cysteine through phenylalanine. The only DNA kept is the CDR3, 42 bases in frame from the first base. Libraries were built with the immunoSEQ multiplex PCR assay. For most patients, genomic DNA was isolated using the Qiagen DNeasy Blood and Tissue Kit and was shipped frozen to Adaptive Biotechnologies for TCR sequencing. High-throughput TCR-beta CDR3 sequencing of genomic DNA from most patients was performed by Adaptive Biotechnologies. As for the authors' bioinformatics: TCR sequencing data were retrieved from Adaptive's ImmunoSEQ software for more than 15 patients, whereas a few other patients were processed with MiXCR and VDJtools. To correct CD4 versus CD8 sorting errors, any sequence found in both subsets at a frequency ratio below 5:1 was removed. Because the origin of CDR3 nucleotide sequences shared between donor and recipient could not be assigned, those sequences were removed. To be classed as alloreactive, a clone needed at least 2-fold expansion over unstimulated cells and a minimum CFSE-low frequency of 0.002% (template counts) or 0.001% (read counts). A clone was considered mappable if detected in the sequenced pre-transplant spleen, lymph node, or MLR CFSE-low populations of the donor or recipient. The cumulative frequency of alloreactive clones was calculated as a percentage of all sequences, weighted by copy number. TCRdb holds this immuneACCESS table with in-frame rearrangements only. Some clones are missing; in checked studies, unresolved V genes explain under half, and the rest has no known cause. D and trimming were read from the DNA, whereas the V and J calls and clone size are those reported in that table. Within this sample are 45,000 to 60,000 clones, with around 95% of them counted one time only. The ten largest clonotypes hold 0.2% to 0.25% of the sample.

The source was unstimulated CD8+ T cells sorted from spleen or lymph node cells, collected before transplant. The chain couples TRBV2 to TRBJ1-5; no D gene is confidently identified. This sequence originates from a human donor who was the organ donor for an intestinal transplant. Here the CDR3 is given as CASGGDGQNQPQHF. The nucleotide sequence reads TGTGCCAGCGGAGGAGACGGCCAAAATCAGCCCCAGCATTTT.